This T cell receptor beta chain appears in the sequencing data of a study of cytotoxic CD8 clonotypes in ibrutinib-treated CLL. The repertoire was sequenced with immunoSEQ multiplex PCR; TCRdb's copy has only in-frame clones and lacks some. This sample has some 130,000 clones, with 60% to 85% found just once. With 0 bases removed from V and 5 bases from J, the gap between germline ends came to 17 bases. In germline, CDR1 is SGHNT, CDR2 YENEEA. The CDR3 spans 16 residues. This specimen was PBMCs, taken after 24 months of ibrutinib treatment. This chain connects TRBV11-3 to TRBJ2-7, with D possibly matching TRBD2 (6 bases). This TCR was sampled from a human donor with chronic lymphocytic leukemia. The CDR3 DNA follows: TGTGCCAGCAGCTTAGAGTCTGTCGGGGGAACCCACGAGCAGTACTTC. Its protein is CASSLESVGGTHEQYF.